Below are 3 T cell receptor beta chains sequenced from a single sample in a study of neurological immune-mediated disorders (dated by TCRdb to about 2019). Library prep was done by 5' RACE. Instrument used: Illumina HiSeq 2500. The public sequencing data were trimmed at Q25 with fastp and processed into clonotypes with MiXCR by TCRdb, which kept only in-frame beta chains. Every entry covers one CDR3 protein and lists the most common genes and DNA from its rows. For this sample there are about 70,000 distinct CDR3 sequences; about 5% appear just once. The ten biggest clones cover around 6% of the sample. Sequencing was performed on PBMCs. These receptors all stem from a human donor with multiple sclerosis. The donor label of this sample is uncertain.

This clonotype was observed a handful of times. The chain joins TRBV6-5 to TRBJ1-1; no clear D. The CDR3 is 10 amino acids. V lost 8 bases to trimming and J lost 7 bases, with 8 bases between them. The germline V gene has CDR1 MNHEY and CDR2 SVGAGI. Here the CDR3 reads CASLKDEAFF. CDR3 coding DNA: TGTGCCAGCCTAAAAGATGAAGCTTTCTTT.

This clonotype was detected ten times or more. This sequence joins TRBV5-1 and TRBJ2-6; D call uncertain. The CDR3 has 15 residues. Germline lookup yields CDR1 SGHRS and CDR2 YFSETQ. Trimming cost V 4 bases and J 2 bases, with 10 bases left between them. The CDR3 nucleotides read TGCGCCAGCAGCCCCCCCGGCGCTGGGGCCAACGTCCTGACTTTC. This gives the protein CASSPPGAGANVLTF.

This clonotype was seen ten or more times. The chain joins TRBV20-1 to TRBJ2-7; 11 bases map to TRBD1. The CDR3 is 13 residues long. After removal of 6 bases from V and 1 base from J, the junction contained 2 bases not matched to a gene. Per the germline V gene, CDR1 is DFQATT and CDR2 is SNEGSKA (reference sequence). The CDR3: CSAGTGGSYEQYF. CDR3 bases: TGCAGTGCCGGGACAGGGGGTTCCTACGAGCAGTACTTC.